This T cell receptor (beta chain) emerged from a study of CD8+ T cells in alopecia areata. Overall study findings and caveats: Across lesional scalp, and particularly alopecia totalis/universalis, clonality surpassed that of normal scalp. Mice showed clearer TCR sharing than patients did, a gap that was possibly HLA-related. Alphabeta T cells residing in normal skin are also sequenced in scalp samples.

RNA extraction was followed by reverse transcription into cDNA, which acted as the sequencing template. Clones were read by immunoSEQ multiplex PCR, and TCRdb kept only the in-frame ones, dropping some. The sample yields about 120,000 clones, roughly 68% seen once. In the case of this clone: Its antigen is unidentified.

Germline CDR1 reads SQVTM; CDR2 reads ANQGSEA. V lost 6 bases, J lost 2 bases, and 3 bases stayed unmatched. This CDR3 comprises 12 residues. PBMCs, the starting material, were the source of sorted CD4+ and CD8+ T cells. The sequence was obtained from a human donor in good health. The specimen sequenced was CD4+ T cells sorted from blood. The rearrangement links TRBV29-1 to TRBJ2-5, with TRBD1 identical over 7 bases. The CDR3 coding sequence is TGCAGCGTGCAGGGGGTTCAAGAGACCCAGTACTTC. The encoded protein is CSVQGVQETQYF.